What follows are 12 T cell receptor beta chains derived from one specimen sequenced in a study of cytomegalovirus exposure and HLA in healthy donors. Amplification used 60 Vbeta primers and 13 Jbeta primers. Generated by immunoSEQ multiplex PCR, the TCRdb table keeps only in-frame clones and is missing some. The specimen's table records approximately 120,000 clones. Sequencing was done on a sample of PBMCs. All receptors come from a man aged 35-49 years in good health and CMV-seronegative.

The chain employs TRBV6-6 and TRBJ2-7; D might be TRBD2 (5 bases). The germline V and J ends were trimmed by 6 bases and 3 bases, with 15 bases remaining between them. Germline lookup yields CDR1 MNHNY and CDR2 SVGAGI (reference sequence). This CDR3 contains 14 residues. The CDR3 spells CASRAPSRGYEQYF. The CDR3 nucleotides are TGTGCCAGCAGGGCACCATCACGGGGCTACGAGCAGTACTTC.

The chain couples TRBV7-9 to TRBJ1-2; 7 bases fit TRBD1. Germline V gene sequence: CDR1 SEHNR, CDR2 FQNEAQ (reference sequence). V shed 5 bases, J shed 5 bases, and the junction held 2 bases outside the gene matches. This CDR3 comprises 12 residues. CDR3 sequence (DNA): TGTGCCAGCAGCGAGGGACAGTATGGCTACACCTTC. This encodes CASSEGQYGYTF.

This chain joins TRBV29-1 and TRBJ2-2; a possible D gene is TRBD1 (5 bases). The CDR3 has 13 residues. From germline, CDR1 is SQVTM and CDR2 ANQGSEA. Between the trimmed V and J ends, which lost 6 bases and 3 bases, there was a span of 11 bases. The CDR3 nucleotides are TGCAGCGTAGTCCAGGGATACACCGGGGAGCTGTTTTTT. This codes for CSVVQGYTGELFF.

The CDR3 DNA reads as TGTGCCAGCAGCTTCGACAGGTACGAGCAGTACTTC. The encoded protein is CASSFDRYEQYF. The V and J genes are TRBV11-3 and TRBJ2-7, with a tentative D call TRBD1 (6 bases). CDR1 and CDR2 from the germline V gene are SGHNT and YENEEA. V lost 3 bases and J lost 4, with 7 bases in between. The CDR3 contains 12 residues.

The chain recombines TRBV27 with TRBJ2-7; weak D call: TRBD1 (6 bases). Germline assignment: CDR1 MNHEY and CDR2 SMNVEV (reference sequence). Trimming removed 2 bases at V and 4 bases at J, with 12 bases between. This CDR3 has 14 residues. CDR3 DNA: TGTGCCAGCAGTTTAAAACAGGGCGGTTACGAGCAGTACTTC. Translated: CASSLKQGGYEQYF.

The chain carries TRBV27 and TRBJ2-3, with 8 bases that match TRBD2. The germline CDR1 and CDR2 sequences are MNHEY and SMNVEV (reference sequence). The V gene end was trimmed by 6 bases and the J gene end by 0 bases; junction bases not matched to a gene: 17. The CDR3 consists of 19 residues. This CDR3 reads CASSLAGGSLRFSTDTQYF. The CDR3 coding sequence is TGTGCCAGCAGCCTGGCGGGGGGTTCCCTCCGCTTTAGCACAGATACGCAGTATTTT.

The chain combines TRBV2 with TRBJ2-7, with 9 bases identical to TRBD1. This CDR3 has 13 residues. Germline CDR1 SNHLY, CDR2 FYNNEI. V was clipped by 6 bases and J by 5 bases; unmatched bases: 5. CDR3 DNA sequence: TGTGCCAGCAGAGCCGGGACAGGGAACGAGCAGTACTTC. Its translation is CASRAGTGNEQYF.

The chain combines TRBV19 with TRBJ1-5; TRBD1 might be the D (5 bases). The CDR3 covers 14 residues. Germline V gene lookup returns CDR1 LNHDA and CDR2 SQIVND (reference sequence). The ends were cut back, 4 bases at V and 9 bases at J, with 16 bases in the middle. CDR3 region: CASSSSTQGGPQHF. CDR3 bases: TGTGCCAGTAGTAGTTCGACGCAGGGAGGGCCCCAGCATTTT.

V gene TRBV7-8 combines with J gene TRBJ1-2; D gene ambiguous. This CDR3 contains 15 residues. Germline CDR1 reads SGHVS; CDR2 reads FQNEAQ. Trimming left V 5 bases short and J 0 bases short, with 13 bases between. The CDR3 DNA reads TGTGCCAGCAGCCCCCGGGAGGGCCCTAACTATGGCTACACCTTC. Its translation is CASSPREGPNYGYTF.

The chain has TRBV2 and TRBJ2-7, with 9 bases matching TRBD1. The CDR3 spans 14 residues. The junction had 5 bases not matched to a gene; V was cut back by 6 bases and J by 2 bases. Germline V gene sequence: CDR1 SNHLY, CDR2 FYNNEI. The CDR3 reads CASRYRDRAYEQYF. The CDR3 region has the DNA TGTGCCAGCAGGTACCGGGACAGGGCCTACGAGCAGTACTTC. Drawing the rest from reference TRBV2 and TRBJ2-7, the complete variable domain is EPEVTQTPSHQVTQMGQEVILRCVPISNHLYFYWYRQILGQKVEFLVSFYNNEISEKSEIFDDQFSVERPDGSNFTLKIRSTKLEDSAMYFCASRYRDRAYEQYFGPGTRLTVT.

V and J are TRBV7-8 and TRBJ2-3; D perhaps matches TRBD1 (5 bases). The germline gives CDR1 SGHVS, CDR2 FQNEAQ. Trimming left V 0 bases short and J 1 base short, with 8 bases between. This CDR3 contains 15 residues. The CDR3 DNA follows: TGTGCCAGCAGCTTAGCGGGGCTAGGCACAGATACGCAGTATTTT. Translating it yields CASSLAGLGTDTQYF. Complete variable domain (other parts from reference TRBV7-8 and TRBJ2-3): GAGVSQSPRYKVAKRGQDVALRCDPISGHVSLFWYQQALGQGPEFLTYFQNEAQLDKSGLPSDRFFAERPEGSVSTLKIQRTQQEDSAVYLCASSLAGLGTDTQYFGPGTRLTVL.

The chain uses TRBV27 and TRBJ1-5; the match to TRBD1 covers 7 bases. The J segment lost 0 bases and the V segment lost 0 bases, leaving 2 bases of the junction unmatched. Germline V gives CDR1 MNHEY, CDR2 SMNVEV (reference sequence). The CDR3 consists of 16 residues. For the CDR3, the DNA is TGTGCCAGCAGTTTATCAGGGGGCAGTAGCAATCAGCCCCAGCATTTT. It is translated as CASSLSGGSSNQPQHF.